This T cell receptor (beta chain) was recorded in a study of CD4 T cells in lung cancer (dated by TCRdb to 2018 to 2020). Regarding the complete study: The study screened blood T cells of NSCLC patients for responses to candidate mutation-encoded neoepitopes and isolated neoantigen-specific CD4+ T-cell clones and TCRs. Aged 60 to 69 when blood was donated, the resected patients, most of whom were former smokers, had either lung adenocarcinoma or squamous cell carcinoma. Treatments received by the patients before blood donation included platinum chemotherapy, and some patients received nivolumab or pembrolizumab. Deep sequencing of TCRB was used to follow the frequency of neoantigen-specific clonotypes in tumor resections, non-adjacent lung and cultured T-cell products.

The paper's findings and limits, for the study overall: IFNgamma-sorted cells included nonspecific IFNgamma producers of unknown purity, so expanded lines ranged from monoclonal to oligoclonal. Rather than memory responses to the cancer, some blood-derived responses might reflect cross-reactivity or in vitro priming of naive T cells.

To note about this clone: The antigen it recognizes is unknown. Per-nucleotide qualities are absent, and no much larger clonotype sits a single base away.

The library relied on the immunoSEQ multiplex PCR assay. DNA was isolated with Qiagen DNeasy or QIAamp micro DNA kits and TCRB sequenced with the Adaptive Biotechnology human TCRB sequencing kit. TCRB libraries were sequenced on an Illumina MiSeq. Turning to the authors' computational methods: The kit provider's software was used to analyze TCRB sequence data, and Fisher's exact test was used to test clonotype templates for tumor enrichment. Not all clones reach the TCRdb copy of this immuneACCESS table, which keeps in-frame sequences only. Checked studies attribute under half of the gap to unresolved V genes and leave the rest unexplained. V and J calls and clone size come straight from that table; D and trimming were deduced from the DNA. Recorded for this sample are under 400 clones; 92% of them occurred a single time. Clones ranked in the top ten supply more than 60% of the sample. PBMCs were stimulated for less than 15 days with mutant 27-mer peptides plus IL21, IL7, IL15 and IL2 and were then restimulated with peptide-pulsed autologous B cells. After restimulation with peptide-pulsed B cells, live IFNgamma-secreting T cells were sorted by cytokine capture on a FACS Aria2. Sorted cells were expanded for roughly 13 to 22 days at limiting dilution, with approximately 3 or 10 cells per well, using irradiated allogeneic PBMCs, phytohemagglutinin and IL2. Either peripheral blood samples or leukapheresis products were collected from the patients. Expanded lines were screened for antigen specificity by IFNgamma ELISA against autologous B cells pulsed with mutant peptides.

This TCR derives from a woman aged 60 to 75 with non-small cell lung cancer. Some clones in this sample may be carry-over from other donors' samples. Input material: a CD4+ T cell line or clone grown in culture.

The base sequence is TGTGCCAGCAGCGCCTCACGGACTAGCGGGGGGGGCACAGATACGCAGTATTTT. This sequence encodes CASSASRTSGGGTDTQYF. Recombination joined TRBV7-6 with TRBJ2-3; the central 15 bases match TRBD2. The CDR3 holds 18 amino acids from the cysteine to the phenylalanine. The CDR3 DNA has 54 bases and is translated from base 1. The germline V gene encodes CDR1 SGHVS and CDR2 FNYEAQ. Here V drops 5 bases and J drops 1 base, and the junction holds 7 bases not matched to any gene.